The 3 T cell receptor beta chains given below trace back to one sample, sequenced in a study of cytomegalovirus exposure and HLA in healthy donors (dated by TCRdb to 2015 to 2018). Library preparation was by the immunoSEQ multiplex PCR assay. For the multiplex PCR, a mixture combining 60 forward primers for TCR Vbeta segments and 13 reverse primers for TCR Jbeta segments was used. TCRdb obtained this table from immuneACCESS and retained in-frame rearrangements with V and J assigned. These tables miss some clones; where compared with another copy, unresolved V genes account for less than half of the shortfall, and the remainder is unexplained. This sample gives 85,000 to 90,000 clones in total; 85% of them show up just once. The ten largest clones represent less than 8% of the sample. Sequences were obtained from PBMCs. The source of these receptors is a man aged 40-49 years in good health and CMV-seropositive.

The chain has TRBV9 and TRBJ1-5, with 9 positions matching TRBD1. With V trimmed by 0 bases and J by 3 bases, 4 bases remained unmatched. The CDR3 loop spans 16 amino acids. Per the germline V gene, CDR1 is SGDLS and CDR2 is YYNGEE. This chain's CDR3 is CASSVGQGDFNQPQHF. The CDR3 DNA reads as TGTGCCAGCAGCGTAGGACAGGGGGATTTCAATCAGCCCCAGCATTTT.

The CDR3 sequence is CASSLRTGGETEAFF. The CDR3 DNA reads TGCGCCAGCAGCCTAAGGACAGGGGGCGAGACTGAAGCTTTCTTT. The chain has TRBV4-1 and TRBJ1-1; 11 bases fit TRBD1. Trimming took 4 bases from V and 5 from J; bases not matched to a gene: 6. In germline, CDR1 is MGHRA, CDR2 YSYEKL. This CDR3 has 15 residues.

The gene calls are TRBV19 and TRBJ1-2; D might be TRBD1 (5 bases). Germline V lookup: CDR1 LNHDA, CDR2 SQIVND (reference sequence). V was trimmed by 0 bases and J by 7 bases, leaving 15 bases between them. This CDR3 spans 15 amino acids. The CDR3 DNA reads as TGTGCCAGTAGTATAGATGCGGCGGGGCAAGGTGGCTACACCTTC. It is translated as CASSIDAAGQGGYTF.